This TCR beta chain originates from a study of beta chain features in type 1 diabetes. Study overall: The patient and healthy donor groups were comparable for age, gender and cell yields. Study-level findings and limits: Patients and controls would be equally affected if PCR favored shorter templates. Type 1 diabetes patients had TCRB CDR3s that were shorter (moderately but significantly so) in all four CD4+ subsets.

Since all of the isolated RNA was reverse transcribed, expressed TCRB transcripts were what got sequenced. Profiling relied on immunoSEQ multiplex PCR, and the TCRdb table lists in-frame clones only, not all of them. This sample yields 600,000 or so clones, of which 11% to 15% are seen a single time; less than 0.04% belongs to the top ten. This clone was detected a few times. Its cognate antigen is unknown. V was shortened by 4 bases and J by 0 bases, with 3 bases between the two germline ends. The germline V gene has CDR1 SQVTM and CDR2 ANQGSEA. The CDR3 totals 12 residues. The rearrangement links TRBV29-1 to TRBJ1-4, with no clear D. The origin of this receptor is a man aged 18 to 30 with type 1 diabetes. The source material was naive CD4+ T cells from blood. The CDR3: CSVVSTNEKLFF. The CDR3 DNA reads as TGCAGCGTTGTCTCAACTAATGAAAAACTGTTTTTT.